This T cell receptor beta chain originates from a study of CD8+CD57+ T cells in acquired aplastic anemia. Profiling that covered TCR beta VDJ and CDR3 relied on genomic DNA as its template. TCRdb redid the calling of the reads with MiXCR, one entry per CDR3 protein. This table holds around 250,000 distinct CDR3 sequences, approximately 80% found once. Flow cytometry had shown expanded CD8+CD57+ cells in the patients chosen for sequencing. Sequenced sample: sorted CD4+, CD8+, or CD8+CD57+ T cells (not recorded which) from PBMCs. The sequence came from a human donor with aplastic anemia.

CDR3 sequence reads: CASSTDRANTEAFF. The CDR3 bases are TGTGCCAGTAGTACTGACAGGGCGAACACTGAAGCTTTCTTT. V and J are TRBV19 and TRBJ1-1; TRBD1 matches at 7 bases. The CDR3 totals 14 residues. Germline CDR1 is LNHDA and CDR2 is SQIVND (reference sequence). The V and J ends lost 4 bases and 1 base, in that order; junction bases with no gene match: 3. The full variable domain, in which reference TRBV19 and TRBJ1-1 provide the parts outside the CDR3, is DGGITQSPKYLFRKEGQNVTLSCEQNLNHDAMYWYRQDPGQGLRLIYYSQIVNDFQKGDIAEGYSVSREKKESFPLTVTSAQKNPTAFYLCASSTDRANTEAFFGQGTRLTVV.